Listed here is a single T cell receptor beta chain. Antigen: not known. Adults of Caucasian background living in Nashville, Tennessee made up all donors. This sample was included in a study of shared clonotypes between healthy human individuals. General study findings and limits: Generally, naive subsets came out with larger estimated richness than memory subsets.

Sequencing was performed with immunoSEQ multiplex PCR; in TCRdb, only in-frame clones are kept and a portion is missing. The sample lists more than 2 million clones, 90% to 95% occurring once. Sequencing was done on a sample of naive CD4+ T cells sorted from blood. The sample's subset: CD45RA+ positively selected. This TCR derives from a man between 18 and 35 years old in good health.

CDR3 loop: CASSGAGVQPQHF. The CDR3 nucleotides are TGTGCCAGTAGTGGGGCAGGTGTTCAGCCCCAGCATTTT. The chain joins TRBV19 to TRBJ1-5, with D tentatively TRBD1 (5 bases). The CDR3 sequence is 13 residues long. The germline gives CDR1 LNHDA, CDR2 SQIVND (reference sequence). V lost 5 bases to trimming and J lost 6 bases, with 11 bases between them.